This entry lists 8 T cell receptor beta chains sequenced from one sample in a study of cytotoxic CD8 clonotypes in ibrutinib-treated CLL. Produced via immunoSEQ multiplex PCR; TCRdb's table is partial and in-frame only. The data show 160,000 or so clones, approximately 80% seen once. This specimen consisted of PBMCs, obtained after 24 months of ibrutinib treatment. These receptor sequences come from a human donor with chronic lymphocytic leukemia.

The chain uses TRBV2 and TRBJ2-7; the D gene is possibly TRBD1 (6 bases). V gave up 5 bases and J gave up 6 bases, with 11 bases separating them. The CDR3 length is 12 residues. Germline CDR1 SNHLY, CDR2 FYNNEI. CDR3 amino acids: CASSYRVGEQYF. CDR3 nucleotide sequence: TGTGCCAGCAGTTACAGGGTCGGCGAGCAGTACTTC. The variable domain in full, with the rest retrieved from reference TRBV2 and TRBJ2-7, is EPEVTQTPSHQVTQMGQEVILRCVPISNHLYFYWYRQILGQKVEFLVSFYNNEISEKSEIFDDQFSVERPDGSNFTLKIRSTKLEDSAMYFCASSYRVGEQYFGPGTRLTVT.

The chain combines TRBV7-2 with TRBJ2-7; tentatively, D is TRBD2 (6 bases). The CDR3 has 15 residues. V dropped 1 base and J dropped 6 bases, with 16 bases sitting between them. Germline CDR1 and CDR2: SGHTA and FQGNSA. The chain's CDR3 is CASSLGPALGLEQYF. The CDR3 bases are TGTGCCAGCAGCTTAGGGCCCGCCTTGGGACTCGAGCAGTACTTC.

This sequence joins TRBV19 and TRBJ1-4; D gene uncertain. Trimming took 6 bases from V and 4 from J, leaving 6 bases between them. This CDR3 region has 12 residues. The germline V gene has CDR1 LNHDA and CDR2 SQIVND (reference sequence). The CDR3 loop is CASRYGNEKLFF. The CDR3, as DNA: TGTGCCAGTAGGTATGGTAATGAAAAACTGTTTTTT.

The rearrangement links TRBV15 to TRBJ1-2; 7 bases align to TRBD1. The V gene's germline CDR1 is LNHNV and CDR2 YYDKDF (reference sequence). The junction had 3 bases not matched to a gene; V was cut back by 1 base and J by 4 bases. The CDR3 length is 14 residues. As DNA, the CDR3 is TGTGCCACCAGCAGAGGGGACAGCACCTATGGCTACACCTTC. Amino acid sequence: CATSRGDSTYGYTF.

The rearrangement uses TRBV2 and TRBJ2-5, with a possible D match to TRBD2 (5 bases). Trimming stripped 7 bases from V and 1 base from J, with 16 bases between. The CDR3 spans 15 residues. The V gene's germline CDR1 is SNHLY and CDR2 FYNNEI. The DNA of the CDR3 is TGTGCCAGCATACGTGACGAAGAGGGCCAAGAGACCCAGTACTTC. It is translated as CASIRDEEGQETQYF.

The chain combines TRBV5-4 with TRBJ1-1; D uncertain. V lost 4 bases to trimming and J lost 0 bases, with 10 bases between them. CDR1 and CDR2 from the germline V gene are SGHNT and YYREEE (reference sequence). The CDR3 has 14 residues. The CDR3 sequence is CASSLDALNTEAFF. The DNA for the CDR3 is TGTGCCAGCAGCCTGGACGCCCTGAACACTGAAGCTTTCTTT.

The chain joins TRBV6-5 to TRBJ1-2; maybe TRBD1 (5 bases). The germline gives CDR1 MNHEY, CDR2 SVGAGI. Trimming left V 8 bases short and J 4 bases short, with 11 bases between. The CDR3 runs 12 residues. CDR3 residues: CASGRGGYGYTF. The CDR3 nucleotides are TGTGCCAGCGGACGGGGGGGCTATGGCTACACCTTC.

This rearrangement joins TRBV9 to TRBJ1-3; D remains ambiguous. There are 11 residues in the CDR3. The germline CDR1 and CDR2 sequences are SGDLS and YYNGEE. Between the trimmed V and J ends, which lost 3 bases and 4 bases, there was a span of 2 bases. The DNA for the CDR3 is TGTGCCAGCAGCGGCGGAAACACCATATATTTT. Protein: CASSGGNTIYF.